Listed below are T cell receptor beta chains from one sample, sequenced in a study of cytomegalovirus exposure and HLA in healthy donors. Libraries were prepared by immunoSEQ multiplex PCR; TCRdb keeps only in-frame clonotypes and omits some of them. The data show 120,000 or so clones, more than 75% seen once. Sequencing was performed on PBMCs. These receptors were obtained from a man aged 25-45 years in good health and CMV-seropositive. The CDR3 runs from the conserved cysteine through the conserved F or W. Fields, in order: CDR3 length, J gene, D gene, V gene, clone size, CDR3 DNA, CDR3 protein. The D gene is left open where the match is weak. Expanded clones are given a class, and other clones once, few, many or no size at all.

17,TRBJ2-1,TRBD2,TRBV4-3,NA,TGCGCCAGCAGCCAAGAAGTTAGAGGACTAGCCCACAATGAGCAGTTCTTC,CASSQEVRGLAHNEQFF
18,TRBJ2-1,TRBD2,TRBV7-2,many,TGTGCCAGCAGCTTAGCGCGCGGGGTAGCGGGAGGGAGGAATGAGCAGTTCTTC,CASSLARGVAGGRNEQFF
17,TRBJ2-1,NA,TRBV7-9,few,TGTGCCAGCAGCTCGACGACAGGGAGTGAGGGAGGCGGTGAGCAGTTCTTC,CASSSTTGSEGGGEQFF
17,TRBJ2-1,TRBD2,TRBV19,NA,TGTGCCAGTAGTACCAAATTAGCGGGAAGCTCCTACAATGAGCAGTTCTTC,CASSTKLAGSSYNEQFF
14,TRBJ1-1,TRBD1,TRBV28,NA,TGTGCCAGCAGTGAAGGACAGGTGAACACTGAAGCTTTCTTT,CASSEGQVNTEAFF
14,TRBJ1-1,TRBD1,TRBV2,NA,TGTGCCAGCAATGACAGGGGGCTTAACACTGAAGCTTTCTTT,CASNDRGLNTEAFF
15,TRBJ2-1,TRBD2,TRBV5-1,NA,TGCGCCAGCAGCTTGGGACTAGCGAAGGGGGATGAGCAGTTCTTC,CASSLGLAKGDEQFF
15,TRBJ2-3,TRBD2,TRBV5-1,few,TGCGCCAGCAGCTTTGCCGGGACTATCACAGATACGCAGTATTTT,CASSFAGTITDTQYF
15,TRBJ1-4,TRBD1,TRBV7-9,NA,TGTGCCAGCAGAAAGGACAGGGCTCGGGGTGAAAAACTGTTTTTT,CASRKDRARGEKLFF
13,TRBJ2-1,NA,TRBV29-1,NA,TGCAGCGTTTCTGTTGCAGCGAACAATGAGCAGTTCTTC,CSVSVAANNEQFF
15,TRBJ2-5,TRBD2,TRBV6-5,NA,TGTGCCAGCAGTGGGACTAGCGGGAGGGTGGAGACCCAGTACTTC,CASSGTSGRVETQYF
15,TRBJ1-1,TRBD1,TRBV7-8,few,TGTGCCAGCAGCCCCAGACAGGGACCGAGTACTGAAGCTTTCTTT,CASSPRQGPSTEAFF
16,TRBJ2-4,NA,TRBV7-6,NA,TGTGCCAGCAGCTTAGAAGCGGCAGGGGCGAGGAACATTCAGTACTTC,CASSLEAAGARNIQYF
14,TRBJ2-5,TRBD1,TRBV6-1,NA,TGTGCCAGCAGTCGACAGGGGAGCGGTGAGACCCAGTACTTC,CASSRQGSGETQYF
14,TRBJ2-2,NA,TRBV5-1,NA,TGCGCCAGCTGGAGAGCGGGTTACACCGGGGAGCTGTTTTTT,CASWRAGYTGELFF
15,TRBJ2-7,TRBD2,TRBV5-1,NA,TGCGCCAGCAGCTTGCGCGGGACTACCCTTAGCGAGCAGTACTTC,CASSLRGTTLSEQYF
13,TRBJ2-2,NA,TRBV6-5,NA,TGTGCCAGCAGTTACCGTCTTGCCGGGGAGCTGTTTTTT,CASSYRLAGELFF
16,TRBJ1-4,TRBD1,TRBV13,NA,TGTGCCAGCAGGTATGGACAGGGCTCAACTAATGAAAAACTGTTTTTT,CASRYGQGSTNEKLFF
19,TRBJ2-6,NA,TRBV14,NA,TGTGCCAGCAGCCAAATCCCTAGAGCCGGGGGGCCTGGGGCCAACGTCCTGACTTTC,CASSQIPRAGGPGANVLTF
16,TRBJ2-3,NA,TRBV4-3,NA,TGCGCCAGCAGCCAAGAAGGGGCGTCAAGCACAGATACGCAGTATTTT,CASSQEGASSTDTQYF
17,TRBJ2-3,NA,TRBV14,NA,TGTGCCAGCAGCCAAGAACCGGTGACAGTTTTGCCAGATACGCAGTATTTT,CASSQEPVTVLPDTQYF
16,TRBJ2-7,TRBD2,TRBV9,few,TGTGCCAGCAGCGTAGAAGATGGGGCGGGGGCCTACGAGCAGTACTTC,CASSVEDGAGAYEQYF
17,TRBJ2-1,TRBD2,TRBV5-1,few,TGCGCCAGCAGCCCCCCTCCAAGGACTAGCGGTCCAAATGAGCAGTTCTTC,CASSPPPRTSGPNEQFF
15,TRBJ2-1,NA,TRBV11-3,NA,TGTGCCAGCAGCTTCGGGACACGCTCCTACAATGAGCAGTTCTTC,CASSFGTRSYNEQFF
14,TRBJ2-3,TRBD2,TRBV5-1,NA,TGCGCCAGCAGCTTCAGCGGGGTCACAGATACGCAGTATTTT,CASSFSGVTDTQYF
13,TRBJ2-7,NA,TRBV28,NA,TGTGCCAGCAGTCTCCTTGTGCTGGCCGAGCAGTACTTC,CASSLLVLAEQYF
17,TRBJ2-5,NA,TRBV18,NA,TGTGCCAGCTCACCATCTCAGAGGACAGTCAAACAAGAGACCCAGTACTTC,CASSPSQRTVKQETQYF
16,TRBJ1-1,TRBD1,TRBV13,NA,TGTGCCAGCAGCTCCAAGAGGGACAGCGTTAACACTGAAGCTTTCTTT,CASSSKRDSVNTEAFF
13,TRBJ1-2,TRBD1,TRBV28,NA,TGTGCCACCTCTGTCGGGAAAGGACAGGAGGACACCTTC,CATSVGKGQEDTF
12,TRBJ2-7,NA,TRBV9,once,TGTGCCAGCAGCGGCCGGGGGTACGAGCAGTACTTC,CASSGRGYEQYF
14,TRBJ2-7,NA,TRBV27,NA,TGTGCCAGCAGGCCGTGGACAACAACCTACGAGCAGTACTTC,CASRPWTTTYEQYF
14,TRBJ2-2,NA,TRBV5-8,NA,TGTGCCAGCAGCTTCCGAGCGAGCACCGGGGAGCTGTTTTTT,CASSFRASTGELFF
14,TRBJ1-5,TRBD1,TRBV30,NA,TGTGCCTGGAGGGAACCGGGACAGAATCAGCCCCAGCATTTT,CAWREPGQNQPQHF
13,TRBJ2-1,TRBD2,TRBV6-5,NA,TGTGCCAGCAGCCTAGCGGGGCCCAATGAGCAGTTCTTC,CASSLAGPNEQFF
15,TRBJ2-3,NA,TRBV27,NA,TGTGCCAGCAGTTTATTCCGGGGTCTCACAGATACGCAGTATTTT,CASSLFRGLTDTQYF
15,TRBJ2-7,NA,TRBV11-2,NA,TGTGCCAGCAGCTTAGGAGGCAGCGTGGGCTACGAGCAGTACTTC,CASSLGGSVGYEQYF
17,TRBJ2-5,NA,TRBV18,NA,TGTGCCAGCTCACCCTCGGGCCCTAGCGAGTACCAAGAGACCCAGTACTTC,CASSPSGPSEYQETQYF
14,TRBJ2-1,NA,TRBV6-1,NA,TGTGCCAGCAGTGAATCCCAGGAGGTCAATGAGCAGTTCTTC,CASSESQEVNEQFF
14,TRBJ1-2,TRBD1,TRBV7-2,NA,TGTGCCAGCAGCTGGGGAGGACAGGGGGGAGGCTACACCTTC,CASSWGGQGGGYTF
14,TRBJ2-3,TRBD2,TRBV5-1,NA,TGCGCCACCTCACTAGCGGGAGATGCAGATACGCAGTATTTT,CATSLAGDADTQYF
13,TRBJ2-7,TRBD2,TRBV2,few,TGTGCCAGCAGTCGCGGGAGGCCTTCAGGGGAGTACTTC,CASSRGRPSGEYF
18,TRBJ2-2,TRBD2,TRBV7-2,NA,TGTGCCAGCAGCTTAGCCTCAGATCGGGGGGCGAACACCGGGGAGCTGTTTTTT,CASSLASDRGANTGELFF
13,TRBJ2-5,NA,TRBV12-5,NA,TGTGCTAGTGGTTTGAATACGGGTGAGACCCAGTACTTC,CASGLNTGETQYF
16,TRBJ2-3,TRBD2,TRBV27,NA,TGTGCCAGCAGTTTTACTAGCGGGAGGGCGGTAGATACGCAGTATTTT,CASSFTSGRAVDTQYF
13,TRBJ2-2,NA,TRBV19,NA,TGTGCCAGTAGTATAGAGACGGGTTCGGGGCTGTTTTTT,CASSIETGSGLFF
16,TRBJ2-7,TRBD2,TRBV7-2,NA,TGTGCCAGCAGCCCTCTCCCGGGGGGGAGCTCCTACGAGCAGTACTTC,CASSPLPGGSSYEQYF
11,TRBJ2-2,NA,TRBV7-8,few,TGTGCCAGCAGCGAACTTGGGGAGCTGTTTTTT,CASSELGELFF
15,TRBJ2-3,TRBD2,TRBV7-8,NA,TGTGCCAGCAGCATACTAGCGGGTAGCACAGATACGCAGTATTTT,CASSILAGSTDTQYF
20,TRBJ2-5,NA,TRBV21-1,once,TGTGCCAGCAGCCACTCACGGACTAGCGATCCAAAAAGGGGTCAAGAGACCCAGTACTTC,CASSHSRTSDPKRGQETQYF
15,TRBJ2-3,NA,TRBV5-1,NA,TGCGCCAGCCGAGCTCAGGCGGGCCCCACAGATACGCAGTATTTT,CASRAQAGPTDTQYF
15,TRBJ2-1,TRBD2,TRBV13,few,TGTGCCAGCAGCGTAGCTAGCGGGGGCCACAATGAGCAGTTCTTC,CASSVASGGHNEQFF
15,TRBJ1-1,NA,TRBV7-2,NA,TGTGCCAGCAGCCTCTCGGGGGGGGGAGTCACTGAAGCTTTCTTT,CASSLSGGGVTEAFF
11,TRBJ2-1,NA,TRBV20-1,NA,TGCAGTGCTAGTAGTTACAATGAGCAGTTCTTC,CSASSYNEQFF
13,TRBJ1-5,NA,TRBV30,NA,TGTGCCTGGAGTGTTCGCGGGAATCAGCCCCAGCATTTT,CAWSVRGNQPQHF